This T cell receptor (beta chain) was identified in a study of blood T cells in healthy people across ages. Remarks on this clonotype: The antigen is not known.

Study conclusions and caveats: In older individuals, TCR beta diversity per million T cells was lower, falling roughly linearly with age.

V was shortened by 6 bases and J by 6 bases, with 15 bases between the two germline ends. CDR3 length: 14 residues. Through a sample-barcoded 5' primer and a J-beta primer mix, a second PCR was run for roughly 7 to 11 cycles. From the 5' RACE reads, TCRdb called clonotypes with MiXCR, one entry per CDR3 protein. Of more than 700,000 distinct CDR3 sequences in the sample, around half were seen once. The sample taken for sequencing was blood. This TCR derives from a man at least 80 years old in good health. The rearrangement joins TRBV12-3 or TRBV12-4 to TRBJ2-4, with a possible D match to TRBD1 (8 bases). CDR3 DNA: TGTGCCAGCAGGGGGGGGACAGGTAGAAACATTCAGTACTTC. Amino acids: CASRGGTGRNIQYF.